Each of the 30 T cell receptor beta chains below was sequenced from the same sample in a study of blood T cell repertoires in COVID-19. Sequencing used immunoSEQ multiplex PCR; TCRdb keeps in-frame clones, though not all of them. The sample yields roughly 200,000 clones, 81% seen once. What was sequenced was peripheral blood. All receptors derive from a middle-aged woman with COVID-19, enrolled during active disease.

The chain carries TRBV30 and TRBJ2-2, with 10 bases matching TRBD2. There are 16 residues in the CDR3. V lost 4 bases, J lost 0 bases, and 5 bases stayed unmatched. Germline CDR1 GTSNPN, CDR2 SVGIG (reference sequence). The CDR3 DNA reads as TGTGCCTGGACTAGCGGGAGAGTCGCGAACACCGGGGAGCTGTTTTTT. Its protein is CAWTSGRVANTGELFF.

CDR3 in amino acids: CASSLGTSGRVEQFF. The CDR3 nucleotides read TGTGCCAGCAGCCTAGGGACTAGCGGGAGGGTCGAGCAGTTCTTC. This rearrangement joins TRBV3-1 (or the pseudogene TRBV3-2) to TRBJ2-1; TRBD2 agrees at 16 bases. The V segment lost 4 bases and the J segment 10 bases; nucleotides outside the gene matches: 4. The CDR3 is 15 amino acids. From germline, CDR1 is LGHDT and CDR2 YNNKEL (reference sequence).

This clone was seen a few times. This sequence joins TRBV2 and TRBJ1-2; a weak D match, TRBD1 (5 bases). The CDR3 consists of 14 residues. Trimming cost V 5 bases and J 5 bases, with 15 bases left between them. Germline CDR1 and CDR2: SNHLY and FYNNEI. In DNA, the CDR3 is TGTGCCAGCAGTAGGGGAACCCAACTGTATGGCTACACCTTC. Its translation is CASSRGTQLYGYTF.

This clone occurred a few times. The CDR3 DNA is TGTGCCAGCAGACACTACTACGACTCCTACGAGCAGTACTTC. Its translation is CASRHYYDSYEQYF. V usage is TRBV6-6 and J usage is TRBJ2-7; D is ambiguous. Germline values: CDR1 MNHNY, CDR2 SVGAGI (reference sequence). CDR3 size: 14 residues. V lost 6 bases and J lost 0, with 12 bases in between.

This chain uses TRBV18 with TRBJ1-5; the D is unclear. This CDR3 is built from 15 residues. Germline CDR1 reads KGHSH; CDR2 reads LQKENI. Trimming left V 1 base short and J 4 bases short, with 11 bases between. DNA for the CDR3: TGTGCCAGCTCACCACGATCACAGCAAAATCAGCCCCAGCATTTT. This translates into CASSPRSQQNQPQHF. The full variable domain, completed using reference TRBV18 and TRBJ1-5, is NAGVMQNPRHLVRRRGQEARLRCSPMKGHSHVYWYRQLPEEGLKFMVYLQKENIIDESGMPKERFSAEFPKEGPSILRIQQVVRGDSAAYFCASSPRSQQNQPQHFGDGTRLSIL.

The chain employs TRBV18 and TRBJ1-6; 10 positions match TRBD1. The CDR3 has 14 residues. V dropped 3 bases and J dropped 10; count of bases not matched to a gene: 3. Germline V gives CDR1 KGHSH, CDR2 LQKENI. CDR3 nucleotides: TGTGCCAGCTCACCGGGGACAGGGGTCTCACCCCTCCACTTT. Translation gives CASSPGTGVSPLHF.

J is TRBJ2-1 and V is TRBV5-6; no definite D call. The CDR3 length is 14 residues. Germline V lookup: CDR1 SGHDT, CDR2 YYEEEE. V lost 1 base to trimming and J lost 9 bases, with 14 bases between them. CDR3 residues: CASSLITARSEQFF. CDR3 nucleotides: TGTGCCAGCAGCTTGATAACCGCGAGGAGTGAGCAGTTCTTC.

The V gene is TRBV9, the J gene TRBJ1-3, with no clear D. CDR1 is SGDLS, CDR2 YYNGEE, per germline. This CDR3 has 14 amino acids. With 0 bases removed from V and 4 bases from J, the gap between germline ends came to 8 bases. This CDR3 is CASSVGVFGNTIYF. Here the CDR3 DNA reads TGTGCCAGCAGCGTAGGAGTGTTCGGAAACACCATATATTTT.

This chain links TRBV6-5 with TRBJ2-2, with D possibly matching TRBD1 (5 bases). The germline gives CDR1 MNHEY, CDR2 SVGAGI. The CDR3 is 15 amino acids. V gave up 8 bases and J gave up 5 bases, with 18 bases separating them. The CDR3 nucleotides are TGTGCCAGCCTCCGGGCAGGGCATGGGACCGGGGAGCTGTTTTTT. It is translated as CASLRAGHGTGELFF.

The genes are TRBV5-1 and TRBJ2-1; the D gene is possibly TRBD2 (6 bases). Trimming removed 7 bases at V and 7 bases at J, with 12 bases between. Germline CDR1 and CDR2: SGHRS and YFSETQ. This CDR3 region has 12 residues. CDR3 sequence: CASGTLGNEQFF. The CDR3 region has the DNA TGCGCCAGCGGGACTTTGGGAAATGAGCAGTTCTTC.

The genes are TRBV28 and TRBJ2-7; D might be TRBD1 (5 bases). The CDR3 covers 15 residues. Germline V gene sequence: CDR1 MDHEN, CDR2 SYDVKM. V was cut by 5 bases and J by 5 bases, with 19 bases left in between. The DNA for the CDR3 is TGTGCCAGCAGTCCCCCCACAGGCCTTAGGAACGAGCAGTACTTC. Encoded protein: CASSPPTGLRNEQYF.

The chain couples TRBV9 to TRBJ2-5, with D possibly matching TRBD2 (5 bases). The CDR3 spans 13 residues. V lost 0 bases and J lost 3, with 6 bases in between. CDR1 is SGDLS and CDR2 is YYNGEE in the germline V gene. CDR3 loop: CASSVAGKETQYF. The CDR3 DNA reads as TGTGCCAGCAGCGTAGCGGGGAAAGAGACCCAGTACTTC.

The chain links TRBV7-9 to TRBJ2-7; D is perhaps TRBD2 (5 bases). V was pared by 1 base and J by 6 bases, with 10 bases between. Germline CDR1 SEHNR, CDR2 FQNEAQ (reference sequence). The CDR3 sequence is 13 residues long. The CDR3 is CASSLDLAPEQYF. The CDR3 bases are TGTGCCAGCAGCTTAGACCTAGCTCCCGAGCAGTACTTC.

The chain combines TRBV5-4 with TRBJ1-5; 7 bases fit TRBD1. The CDR3 is 16 residues long. The V and J ends lost 2 bases and 2 bases, in that order; junction bases with no gene match: 7. Germline CDR1 is SGHNT and CDR2 is YYREEE (reference sequence). This CDR3 is CASSFEGARGNQPQHF. CDR3 nucleotide sequence: TGTGCCAGCAGCTTTGAGGGGGCGAGAGGCAATCAGCCCCAGCATTTT.

This clone was detected only once. CDR3 DNA sequence: TGTGCCAGCACCCCCGGTAGAGCGCGAAACTATGGCTACACCTTC. It is translated as CASTPGRARNYGYTF. The chain carries TRBV11-2 and TRBJ1-2; the D is unclear. Germline CDR1 and CDR2: SGHAT and FQNNGV. V was cut by 7 bases and J by 2 bases, with 17 bases left in between. This CDR3 has 15 residues.

This clone was picked up one time. DNA for the CDR3: TGTGCCAGCAGTTACTCGGCGGGGGACAATGAAAAACTGTTTTTT. This encodes CASSYSAGDNEKLFF. The chain combines TRBV6-5 with TRBJ1-4, with a tentative D call TRBD1 (5 bases). CDR3 length equals 15 residues. CDR1 is MNHEY, CDR2 SVGAGI, per germline. V was cut by 0 bases and J by 5 bases, with 10 bases left in between.

There are a few counts of this clone. CDR3 residues: CASSLAGGGLTNEKLFF. DNA for the CDR3: TGTGCCAGCAGCTTGGCTGGTGGAGGCCTAACTAATGAAAAACTGTTTTTT. The V call is TRBV5-6, the J call TRBJ1-4; D uncertain. This CDR3 has 17 amino acids. The V gene's germline CDR1 is SGHDT and CDR2 YYEEEE. Trimming stripped 0 bases from V and 1 base from J, with 13 bases between.

The chain links TRBV5-1 to TRBJ1-1; no clear D. The V gene lost 4 bases and the J gene lost 0 bases, with 7 bases spanning the gap. The germline CDR1 and CDR2 sequences are SGHRS and YFSETQ. CDR3 length: 13 amino acids. The DNA of the CDR3 is TGCGCCAGCAGCGTCAACATGAACACTGAAGCTTTCTTT. It encodes CASSVNMNTEAFF.

The chain combines TRBV15 with TRBJ2-1; 8 bases line up with TRBD1. Germline loops: CDR1 LNHNV, CDR2 YYDKDF (reference sequence). V gave up 3 bases and J gave up 4 bases; unmatched junction bases: 5. This CDR3 comprises 15 residues. CDR3 loop: CATSSETGDYNEQFF. In DNA form, the CDR3 reads TGTGCCACCAGCAGCGAGACAGGGGATTACAATGAGCAGTTCTTC.

The gene calls are TRBV6-6 and TRBJ1-2; D is uncertain. CDR3 length equals 14 residues. Trimming took 6 bases from V and 5 from J, leaving 16 bases between them. Per germline, CDR1 MNHNY and CDR2 SVGAGI (reference sequence). In DNA form, the CDR3 reads TGTGCCAGCAGGCCCGACGGAGGGCGTTATGGCTACACCTTC. The encoded protein is CASRPDGGRYGYTF.

V and J are TRBV5-1 and TRBJ2-1; TRBD1 might be the D (5 bases). V was cut by 5 bases and J by 8 bases, with 11 bases left in between. The CDR3 has 12 residues. Germline CDR1 reads SGHRS; CDR2 reads YFSETQ. Here the CDR3 reads CASRPDSDEQFF. CDR3 DNA sequence: TGCGCCAGCAGACCTGACAGTGATGAGCAGTTCTTC. The entire variable domain, with the rest obtained from reference TRBV5-1 and TRBJ2-1, is as follows: KAGVTQTPRYLIKTRGQQVTLSCSPISGHRSVSWYQQTPGQGLQFLFEYFSETQRNKGNFPGRFSGRQFSNSRSEMNVSTLELGDSALYLCASRPDSDEQFFGPGTRLTVL.

V is TRBV19 and J is TRBJ1-5; 8 bases fit TRBD1. The CDR3 has 16 residues. The germline V gene encodes CDR1 LNHDA and CDR2 SQIVND (reference sequence). V gave up 3 bases and J gave up 5 bases; unmatched junction bases: 9. CDR3 amino acids: CASSIPGQGGHQPQHF. CDR3 coding DNA: TGTGCCAGTAGTATCCCCGGACAGGGCGGGCATCAGCCCCAGCATTTT.

The chain links TRBV4-1 to TRBJ2-3, with 13 bases aligning to TRBD2. V shed 4 bases, J shed 5 bases, and the junction held 9 bases outside the gene matches. Per the germline V gene, CDR1 is MGHRA and CDR2 is YSYEKL. This CDR3 has 17 residues. In DNA, the CDR3 is TGCGCCAGCAGCCGAGGAGACGGACTAGCGGGAGTAGATACGCAGTATTTT. Translation: CASSRGDGLAGVDTQYF.

This clone was recorded once. This rearrangement joins TRBV27 to TRBJ2-7; TRBD1 might be the D (12 bases). The CDR3 is made up of 18 amino acids. V lost 7 bases to trimming and J lost 4 bases, with 29 bases between them. Germline V CDR1 and CDR2: MNHEY, SMNVEV (reference sequence). The CDR3 loop is CASKGDRGLTSGSYEQYF. The CDR3 DNA reads as TGTGCCAGCAAGGGGGACAGGGGGCTAACTAGCGGGAGTTACGAGCAGTACTTC.

This clone was detected only once. V and J are TRBV19 and TRBJ1-2, with D possibly TRBD1 on 5 matching bases. This CDR3 spans 14 amino acids. With 4 bases removed from V and 3 bases from J, the gap between germline ends came to 12 bases. CDR1 LNHDA and CDR2 SQIVND come from the germline V gene (reference sequence). Written as DNA, the CDR3 is TGTGCCAGTAGTAACGTCAGGGTTGACTATGGCTACACCTTC. As protein: CASSNVRVDYGYTF.

The chain is built from TRBV5-1 and TRBJ1-3; D remains ambiguous. Germline V lookup: CDR1 SGHRS, CDR2 YFSETQ. The CDR3 loop spans 14 amino acids. The ends were cut back, 1 base at V and 6 bases at J, with 11 bases in the middle. The CDR3 spells CASSLKGGENTIYF. The CDR3 bases are TGCGCCAGCAGCTTGAAGGGAGGCGAAAACACCATATATTTT.

This clone was seen a single time. The chain combines TRBV30 with TRBJ2-7, with 9 bases fitting TRBD2. CDR3 length: 14 residues. J was trimmed by 5 bases and V by 0 bases; bases with no gene match: 5. CDR1 GTSNPN and CDR2 SVGIG come from the germline V gene (reference sequence). CDR3 bases: TGTGCCTGGAGTGTGCGGGGGGGACTGGACGAGCAGTACTTC. Amino acid sequence: CAWSVRGGLDEQYF.

The chain employs TRBV14 and TRBJ2-1; 15 bases map to TRBD2. CDR3 length: 19 amino acids. Germline lookup yields CDR1 SGHDN and CDR2 FVKESK. J lost 4 bases, V lost 0 bases, and 7 bases had no gene match. The CDR3 nucleotides read TGTGCCAGCAGCCAAGATAAAGGACTAGCGGGAGGGTGGTACAATGAGCAGTTCTTC. Protein product: CASSQDKGLAGGWYNEQFF.

This clone was counted between two and nine times. The chain carries TRBV19 and TRBJ2-1; 9 bases fit TRBD1. V gave up 3 bases and J gave up 7 bases; unmatched junction bases: 16. The CDR3 totals 18 residues. Germline loops: CDR1 LNHDA, CDR2 SQIVND (reference sequence). CDR3: CASSIFGVGGTGRNEQFF. CDR3 bases: TGTGCCAGTAGTATCTTTGGTGTGGGCGGGACAGGGAGGAATGAGCAGTTCTTC.

V is TRBV19 and J is TRBJ2-1; TRBD1 matches at 7 bases. The CDR3 has 15 residues. Germline values: CDR1 LNHDA, CDR2 SQIVND (reference sequence). J lost 0 bases, V lost 8 bases, and 7 bases had no gene match. CDR3 nucleotide sequence: TGTGCCAGTGCGAAAGGGGGCAGCTCCTACAATGAGCAGTTCTTC. Amino acid sequence: CASAKGGSSYNEQFF.